The sequence of this TCR beta chain was determined in a study of early T cells in non-severe SARS-CoV-2 infection. Study-level information: The input, bulk RNA from unsorted whole blood, was sequenced, and chains were unpaired.

In the library, individual cDNA molecules carried attached unique molecular identifiers. TCRdb re-analysed the 5' RACE reads in MiXCR, keeping a single row per CDR3 protein. In the table there are tens of thousands of distinct CDR3 sequences, more than 5% of which are singletons. The germline CDR1 and CDR2 sequences are MDHEN and SYDVKM. CDR3 size: 15 residues. Trimming shortened V by 2 bases and J by 0 bases, and 8 bases separated the two germline ends. This clonotype turned up a few times. The specimen sequenced was whole blood. This rearrangement joins TRBV28 to TRBJ2-4, with D tentatively TRBD1 (6 bases). The TCR originated in an adult who was a healthcare worker with PCR-confirmed SARS-CoV-2 infection or an uninfected control (not recorded which). Here the CDR3 reads CASSLEGVAKNIQYF. In DNA form, the CDR3 reads TGTGCCAGCAGTTTAGAGGGGGTAGCCAAAAACATTCAGTACTTC.